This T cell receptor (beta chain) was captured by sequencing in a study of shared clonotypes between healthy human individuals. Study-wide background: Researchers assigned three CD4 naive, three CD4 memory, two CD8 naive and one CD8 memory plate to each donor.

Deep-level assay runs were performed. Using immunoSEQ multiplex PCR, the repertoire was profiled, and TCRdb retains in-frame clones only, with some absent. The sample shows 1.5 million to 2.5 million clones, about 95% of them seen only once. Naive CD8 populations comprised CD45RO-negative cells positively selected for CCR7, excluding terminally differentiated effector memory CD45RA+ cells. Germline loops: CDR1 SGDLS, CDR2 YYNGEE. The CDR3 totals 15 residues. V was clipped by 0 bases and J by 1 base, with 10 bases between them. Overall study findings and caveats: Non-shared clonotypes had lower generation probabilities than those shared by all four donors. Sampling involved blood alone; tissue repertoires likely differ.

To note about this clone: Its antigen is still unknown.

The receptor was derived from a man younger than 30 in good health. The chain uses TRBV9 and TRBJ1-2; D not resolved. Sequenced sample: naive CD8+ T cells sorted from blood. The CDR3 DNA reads TGTGCCAGCAGCGTAGCAGGAAAAGTTAACTATGGCTACACCTTC. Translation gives CASSVAGKVNYGYTF.